This entry lists 28 T cell receptor beta chains sequenced from one sample in a study of blood T cell repertoires in COVID-19. This table comes from immunoSEQ multiplex PCR, and its TCRdb copy is limited to in-frame clones, with some not included. The sample yields approximately 110,000 clones, more than 80% seen once. Sequencing was done on a sample of peripheral blood. These receptors were collected from a woman in her fifties or sixties with COVID-19, enrolled during active disease.

V gene TRBV7-8 combines with J gene TRBJ1-2; TRBD1 agrees at 8 bases. Trimming removed 5 bases from V and 8 bases from J; junction bases left unmatched: 7. The V gene's germline CDR1 is SGHVS and CDR2 FQNEAQ. This CDR3 spans 13 amino acids. The CDR3 nucleotides are TGTGCCAGCAGCGACAGGGGCACGGGAGGCTACACCTTC. Amino acids: CASSDRGTGGYTF.

This chain uses TRBV11-2 with TRBJ2-1; 7 bases align to TRBD2. Germline V lookup: CDR1 SGHAT, CDR2 FQNNGV. The V gene end was trimmed by 5 bases and the J gene end by 6 bases; junction bases not matched to a gene: 10. The CDR3 runs 15 residues. The CDR3 nucleotides read TGTGCCAGCAGCCTCAACAGCGGCGGGGGCAATGAGCAGTTCTTC. Its protein product is CASSLNSGGGNEQFF.

This chain uses TRBV9 with TRBJ2-1; D might be TRBD2 (6 bases). Germline lookup yields CDR1 SGDLS and CDR2 YYNGEE. The CDR3 has 15 amino acids. Between the trimmed V and J ends, which lost 0 bases and 5 bases, there was a span of 12 bases. The CDR3 is CASSVGGEENNEQFF. DNA for the CDR3: TGTGCCAGCAGCGTAGGGGGGGAGGAAAACAATGAGCAGTTCTTC.

The chain employs TRBV7-9 and TRBJ1-2; D remains unclear. This CDR3 is built from 15 residues. Germline V lookup: CDR1 SEHNR, CDR2 FQNEAQ (reference sequence). V lost 3 bases and J 0 bases, leaving 11 bases between the germline ends. Written as DNA, the CDR3 is TGTGCCAGCAGCTTGTCTACGTTAGCTAACTATGGCTACACCTTC. It yields the protein CASSLSTLANYGYTF.

The chain recombines TRBV30 with TRBJ2-2; D possibly corresponds to TRBD1 (5 bases). The ends were cut back, 3 bases at V and 8 bases at J, with 10 bases in the middle. This CDR3 has 12 residues. Germline V gene lookup returns CDR1 GTSNPN and CDR2 SVGIG (reference sequence). The DNA of the CDR3 is TGTGCCTGGAGGGTGACAGCTGGGGAGCTGTTTTTT. Encoded protein: CAWRVTAGELFF.

The gene calls are TRBV11-2 and TRBJ2-3; TRBD2 matches 11 bases. The junction had 2 bases not matched to a gene; V was cut back by 2 bases and J by 1 base. The CDR3 sequence is 16 residues long. Germline V gene sequence: CDR1 SGHAT, CDR2 FQNNGV. The CDR3 sequence is CASSLTTSGGTDTQYF. Here the CDR3 DNA reads TGTGCCAGCAGCTTAACGACTAGCGGGGGCACAGATACGCAGTATTTT.

This sequence joins TRBV18 and TRBJ2-7; TRBD2 aligns across 8 bases. CDR1 and CDR2 from the germline V gene are KGHSH and LQKENI. The CDR3 covers 17 residues. With 6 bases clipped from V and 5 bases from J, the junction kept 18 bases outside the gene matches. CDR3 sequence: CASSDGRGFFQDDEQYF. The CDR3 DNA sequence: TGTGCCAGCTCGGACGGGAGGGGTTTCTTCCAAGACGACGAGCAGTACTTC.

The chain joins TRBV29-1 to TRBJ1-1, with TRBD1 identical over 7 bases. Germline CDR1 and CDR2: SQVTM and ANQGSEA. The CDR3 has 13 amino acids. V trimming: 3 bases; J trimming: 5 bases; junction bases outside the gene matches: 6. As DNA, the CDR3 is TGCAGCGTTGATAACAGGGGAGGTACTGAAGCTTTCTTT. Translation gives CSVDNRGGTEAFF. Full variable domain (missing parts from reference TRBV29-1 and TRBJ1-1): SAVISQKPSRDICQRGTSLTIQCQVDSQVTMMFWYRQQPGQSLTLIATANQGSEATYESGFVIDKFPISRPNLTFSTLTVSNMSPEDSSIYLCSVDNRGGTEAFFGQGTRLTVV.

The chain couples TRBV6-5 to TRBJ1-5, with 7 bases lining up with TRBD1. Germline-derived CDR1 and CDR2 are MNHEY and SVGAGI. This CDR3 is 15 amino acids long. The V gene end was trimmed by 4 bases and the J gene end by 3 bases; junction bases not matched to a gene: 6. Here the CDR3 DNA reads TGTGCCAGCAGTTCGACAGGGACCCTCAATCAGCCCCAGCATTTT. Protein: CASSSTGTLNQPQHF.

The CDR3 bases are TGCGCCAGCAGCCAACAACAGGGGGCGGCCACTGAAGCTTTCTTT. Amino acids: CASSQQQGAATEAFF. J is TRBJ1-1 and V is TRBV4-1; 9 bases agree with TRBD1. This CDR3 has 15 amino acids. Germline V gives CDR1 MGHRA, CDR2 YSYEKL. V was pared by 2 bases and J by 4 bases, with 5 bases of the junction left unmatched.

The chain employs TRBV18 and TRBJ1-6, with 10 bases that match TRBD1. Germline V gene lookup returns CDR1 KGHSH and CDR2 LQKENI. V lost 4 bases, J lost 8 bases, and 8 bases stayed unmatched. The CDR3 runs to 16 residues. The CDR3 bases are TGTGCCAGCTCACTATACGGGACAGGGGATTATTCACCCCTCCACTTT. The encoded protein is CASSLYGTGDYSPLHF.

This clone was picked up a small number of times. This chain uses TRBV7-9 with TRBJ1-2; the D is unclear. The germline V gene encodes CDR1 SEHNR and CDR2 FQNEAQ (reference sequence). This CDR3 spans 11 amino acids. V gave up 3 bases and J gave up 8 bases, with 7 bases separating them. CDR3 region: CASSFAVGYTF. The CDR3 DNA follows: TGTGCCAGCAGCTTCGCGGTCGGCTACACCTTC. Combining the CDR3 with reference TRBV7-9 and TRBJ1-2 gives the whole variable domain DTGVSQNPRHKITKRGQNVTFRCDPISEHNRLYWYRQTLGQGPEFLTYFQNEAQLEKSRLLSDRFSAERPKGSFSTLEIQRTEQGDSAMYLCASSFAVGYTFGSGTRLTVV.

This chain joins TRBV2 and TRBJ1-1; D gene ambiguous. The V end was cut by 6 bases, the J end by 1 base, with 12 bases between. CDR1 SNHLY and CDR2 FYNNEI come from the germline V gene. The CDR3 consists of 14 residues. The chain's CDR3 is CASSAQVSNTEAFF. The DNA for the CDR3 is TGTGCCAGCAGCGCTCAGGTATCGAACACTGAAGCTTTCTTT.

The rearrangement links TRBV7-8 to TRBJ2-2; D unresolved. The CDR3 has 16 amino acids. Germline CDR1 is SGHVS and CDR2 is FQNEAQ. Trimming left V 3 bases short and J 4 bases short, with 15 bases between. The CDR3 loop is CASSFLQAPRTGELFF. DNA of the CDR3: TGTGCCAGCAGCTTCCTCCAGGCCCCCCGCACCGGGGAGCTGTTTTTT.

CDR3: CASRAGGSNEQFF. For the CDR3, the DNA is TGCGCCAGCAGGGCAGGGGGGAGCAATGAGCAGTTCTTC. This chain uses TRBV4-1 with TRBJ2-1, with D perhaps matching TRBD1 (7 bases). The germline V gene has CDR1 MGHRA and CDR2 YSYEKL. The V end was cut by 6 bases, the J end by 6 bases, with 12 bases between. The CDR3 spans 13 residues.

The count of this clone is one. This rearrangement joins TRBV30 to TRBJ1-3, with D tentatively TRBD1 (5 bases). V was shortened by 1 base and J by 3 bases, with 10 bases between the two germline ends. The CDR3 loop spans 14 amino acids. CDR1 is GTSNPN and CDR2 is SVGIG in the germline V gene (reference sequence). CDR3 sequence: CAWSGGGVGNTIYF. CDR3 DNA: TGTGCCTGGAGTGGGGGAGGGGTTGGAAACACCATATATTTT.

J is TRBJ1-1 and V is TRBV9, with D uncertain. Germline-derived CDR1 and CDR2 are SGDLS and YYNGEE. This CDR3 comprises 14 residues. Trimming removed 4 bases from V and 0 bases from J, with 10 bases in between. The CDR3 DNA sequence: TGTGCCAGCAGCCCCACGGGGATGAACACTGAAGCTTTCTTT. Encoded protein: CASSPTGMNTEAFF.

The chain is built from TRBV19 and TRBJ1-1; 8 nucleotides line up with TRBD1. The trim removed 3 bases at V and 3 bases at J, leaving 6 bases unmatched. The CDR3 sequence is 15 residues long. Germline V gives CDR1 LNHDA, CDR2 SQIVND (reference sequence). Written as DNA, the CDR3 is TGTGCCAGTAGTATTGTGGACAGGGACCACACTGAAGCTTTCTTT. It encodes CASSIVDRDHTEAFF.

This chain connects TRBV6-2 or TRBV6-3 to TRBJ1-2, with 8 bases matching TRBD1. The CDR3 contains 15 residues. Germline CDR1 is MNHEY and CDR2 is SVGEGT. J was trimmed by 3 bases and V by 5 bases; bases with no gene match: 8. DNA for the CDR3: TGTGCCAGCAGTCCGGACAGGGTATCCGACTATGGCTACACCTTC. Translating it yields CASSPDRVSDYGYTF.

CDR3 protein: CASSIRARQGLIGEKLFF. The DNA for the CDR3 is TGTGCCAGTAGTATAAGGGCCCGACAGGGTCTGATAGGAGAAAAACTGTTTTTT. V is TRBV19 and J is TRBJ1-4; 7 positions match TRBD1. CDR1 is LNHDA, CDR2 SQIVND, per germline (reference sequence). V lost 2 bases and J lost 8; bases outside the gene matches: 17. This CDR3 comprises 18 residues.

The V call is TRBV19, the J call TRBJ1-3, with 8 positions matching TRBD1. V lost 7 bases, J lost 0 bases, and 8 bases stayed unmatched. The CDR3 consists of 16 residues. Per the germline V gene, CDR1 is LNHDA and CDR2 is SQIVND (reference sequence). Here the CDR3 DNA reads TGTGCCAGTACGCCGTATCAGGGGGCCTCTGGAAACACCATATATTTT. Amino acids: CASTPYQGASGNTIYF.

J is TRBJ2-5 and V is TRBV9, with a weak D call TRBD2 (6 bases). This CDR3 is built from 17 residues. The V gene's germline CDR1 is SGDLS and CDR2 YYNGEE. Trimming left V 0 bases short and J 5 bases short, with 20 bases between. CDR3 residues: CASSVEPGEANRETQYF. Here the CDR3 DNA reads TGTGCCAGCAGCGTAGAACCGGGGGAAGCGAATCGGGAGACCCAGTACTTC.

The chain has TRBV6-2 or TRBV6-3 and TRBJ1-2, with D perhaps TRBD1 (6 bases). The CDR3 consists of 15 residues. Per the germline V gene, CDR1 is MNHEY and CDR2 is SVGEGT. Trimming cost V 0 bases and J 8 bases, with 16 bases left between them. CDR3 bases: TGTGCCAGCAGTTACTCTCAGGGGATGTTGTCGGGCTACACCTTC. This translates into CASSYSQGMLSGYTF.

The chain uses TRBV11-2 and TRBJ2-7; TRBD2 might be the D (5 bases). Trimming took 1 base from V and 0 from J, leaving 10 bases between them. Germline-derived CDR1 and CDR2 are SGHAT and FQNNGV. This CDR3 contains 15 residues. In DNA, the CDR3 is TGTGCCAGCAGCTTAGGGACGGGAAACTCCTACGAGCAGTACTTC. Its protein is CASSLGTGNSYEQYF.

V usage is TRBV28 and J usage is TRBJ2-7; TRBD1 might be the D (5 bases). CDR3 length equals 14 residues. V was pared by 3 bases and J by 0 bases, with 9 bases between. Germline V gene lookup returns CDR1 MDHEN and CDR2 SYDVKM. The CDR3 DNA follows: TGTGCCAGCAGTTTTGCAGGGCTCTCCTACGAGCAGTACTTC. Translated, it gives CASSFAGLSYEQYF.

The V call is TRBV5-6, the J call TRBJ1-2, with D perhaps TRBD1 (5 bases). The V and J ends lost 2 bases and 7 bases respectively, with 6 bases between them. This CDR3 has 11 amino acids. Germline V gene data show CDR1 as SGHDT and CDR2 as YYEEEE. The CDR3 DNA reads as TGTGCCAGCAGCTTAGGGGCTGGCTACACCTTC. As protein: CASSLGAGYTF. Full variable domain (rest looked up from reference TRBV5-6 and TRBJ1-2): DAGVTQSPTHLIKTRGQQVTLRCSPKSGHDTVSWYQQALGQGPQFIFQYYEEEERQRGNFPDRFSGHQFPNYSSELNVNALLLGDSALYLCASSLGAGYTFGSGTRLTVV.

The table lists this clone with a few counts. The chain recombines TRBV28 with TRBJ1-2; D is uncertain. V lost 7 bases, J lost 5 bases, and 14 bases lay in between. Per germline, CDR1 MDHEN and CDR2 SYDVKM. This CDR3 is built from 13 residues. CDR3 sequence reads: CASINAPGYGYTF. CDR3 in DNA: TGTGCCAGCATTAACGCACCGGGGTATGGCTACACCTTC.

This clone has just one count. V and J are TRBV7-9 and TRBJ1-2; 11 bases agree with TRBD1. The germline V gene has CDR1 SEHNR and CDR2 FQNEAQ (reference sequence). J lost 4 bases, V lost 3 bases, and 4 bases had no gene match. The CDR3 spans 15 residues. CDR3 region: CASSLGQGGIYGYTF. The CDR3 DNA follows: TGTGCCAGCAGCTTGGGACAGGGGGGGATCTATGGCTACACCTTC. The entire variable domain, with the rest obtained from reference TRBV7-9 and TRBJ1-2, is as follows: DTGVSQNPRHKITKRGQNVTFRCDPISEHNRLYWYRQTLGQGPEFLTYFQNEAQLEKSRLLSDRFSAERPKGSFSTLEIQRTEQGDSAMYLCASSLGQGGIYGYTFGSGTRLTVV.